The rows below give T cell receptor beta chains drawn from one sample of a study of cytomegalovirus exposure and HLA in healthy donors. Assay: immunoSEQ multiplex PCR; the TCRdb copy retains only in-frame clones and omits some. The sample records about 130,000 clones, around 80% being singletons. The material sequenced was PBMCs. The origin of the receptors is a female donor in good health and CMV-seropositive. CDR3s include the opening cysteine and the closing phenylalanine or tryptophan. D genes are given only for firm matches. Size is stated for part of the rows, as once, few or many counts, or as a class when the clone is expanded.

d_call clone_size j_call v_call cdr3_nt cdr3_aa
NA NA TRBJ1-1 TRBV7-2 TGTGCCAGCAGCCCACTGAGGAACACTAAAGCTTTCTTT CASSPLRNTKAFF
NA NA TRBJ1-5 TRBV6-6 TGTGCCAGCAGGAAACATGATCAGCCCCAGCATTTT CASRKHDQPQHF
NA NA TRBJ2-7 TRBV7-3 TGTGCCAGCAGCTTAGTTCGAGGGCGAGAGCAGTACTTC CASSLVRGREQYF
NA few TRBJ1-5 TRBV25-1 TGTGCCAGCAGTGTCAGGGATCAGCCCCAGCATTTT CASSVRDQPQHF
TRBD1 NA TRBJ1-5 TRBV10-1 TGCGCCAGCAGAGCCGACAGGGTTTGCAATCAGCCCCAGCATTTT CASRADRVCNQPQHF
NA NA TRBJ2-3 TRBV6-5 TGTGCCAGCAGTTACGAGCGAGCAGCCGATACGCAGTATTTT CASSYERAADTQYF
TRBD2 once TRBJ2-7 TRBV2 TGTGCCAGCAGTGGAAACAGCGGGAGAAGTGAGCAGTACTTC CASSGNSGRSEQYF
NA NA TRBJ2-5 TRBV27 TGTGCCAGCAGTCCATCCGGGGGACGCGAGACCCAGTACTTC CASSPSGGRETQYF
TRBD1 once TRBJ2-5 TRBV7-3 TGTGCCAGCAGCCACGCCCCGAATCCGGGACAGGGATTTTTACAAGAGACCCAGTACTTC CASSHAPNPGQGFLQETQYF
NA NA TRBJ2-3 TRBV7-9 TGTTCCAGCAGCAATAGGGACACCAACGTAGATACGCAGTATTTT CSSSNRDTNVDTQYF
TRBD1 few TRBJ1-2 TRBV29-1 TGCAGCGTTGGCGTGGGGGGACAGGGGATGGGCGGCTACACCTTC CSVGVGGQGMGGYTF
TRBD1 NA TRBJ1-2 TRBV15 TGTGCCACCAGCAGAGTGGGGACAGGGCAAGGCTACACCTTC CATSRVGTGQGYTF
NA few TRBJ1-5 TRBV2 TGTGCCAGCAGTAGGACAGACAATCAGCCCCAGCATTTT CASSRTDNQPQHF
NA NA TRBJ1-1 TRBV19 TGTGCCAGTACCCCATCCGGGACAAGGAACACTGAAGCTTTCTTT CASTPSGTRNTEAFF
TRBD1 NA TRBJ2-2 TRBV11-2 TGTGCCAGCAGCAACAGGGGGTCCGGCGGGGAGCTGTTTTTT CASSNRGSGGELFF
TRBD1 NA TRBJ2-1 TRBV15 TGTGCCACCAGCAGAGTTGGACAGGGGCTCAACAATGAGCAGTTCTTC CATSRVGQGLNNEQFF
TRBD1 once TRBJ2-5 TRBV9 TGTGCCAGCAGCGTAACCCCGGGACAGCAAGAGACCCAGTACTTC CASSVTPGQQETQYF
TRBD1 NA TRBJ1-2 TRBV5-4 TGTGCCAGCAGCGCAAGCCAGGGGGGCTATGGCTACACCTTC CASSASQGGYGYTF
NA NA TRBJ2-2 TRBV5-1 TGCGCCAGCAGCACCACGGACATCGGGAACACCGGGGAGCTGTTTTTT CASSTTDIGNTGELFF
NA NA TRBJ2-5 TRBV11-2 TGTGCCAGCAGCCCCCTCGGGGAGACCCAGTACTTC CASSPLGETQYF
NA NA TRBJ2-3 TRBV4-1 TGCGCCAGCAGCCAACGAGGAGCAACAGATACGCAGTATTTT CASSQRGATDTQYF
TRBD2 NA TRBJ2-7 TRBV15 TGTGCCACCCGTTTCGCTAGCGGGTACGAGCAGTACTTC CATRFASGYEQYF
TRBD2 NA TRBJ2-7 TRBV6-1 TGTGCCAGCAGTGAAGCGCCTAGCGGGACCTACGAGCAGTACTTC CASSEAPSGTYEQYF
NA NA TRBJ2-7 TRBV4-1 TGCGCCAGCAGCCAAACGAATTCGGCGGGGTCCTACGAGCAGTACTTC CASSQTNSAGSYEQYF
NA NA TRBJ2-1 TRBV7-7 TGTGCCAGCAGCTTAGCGGGTGGACAGTCTGAGCAGTTCTTC CASSLAGGQSEQFF
TRBD2 NA TRBJ2-7 TRBV15 TGTGCCACCAGCCCCTTTTGGGGACTATCCTACGAGCAGTACTTC CATSPFWGLSYEQYF
NA NA TRBJ2-7 TRBV20-1 TGCAGTGCTAGAGATAGCGAGCAGTACTTC CSARDSEQYF
NA NA TRBJ2-7 TRBV6-4 TGTGCCAGCAGTGGCAACGAAGGACACGTCCACGAGCAGTACTTC CASSGNEGHVHEQYF
NA NA TRBJ1-4 TRBV28 TGTGCCAGCAGTTCGACAAATCATGGAGAAAAACTGTTTTTT CASSSTNHGEKLFF
NA NA TRBJ2-7 TRBV5-6 TGTGCCAGCAGCCCGGGACTCACCTACGAGCAGTACTTC CASSPGLTYEQYF
NA NA TRBJ2-2 TRBV6-1 TGTGCCAGCAGTGAAGGGGCGGGTTTGAACACCGGGGAGCTGTTTTTT CASSEGAGLNTGELFF
NA few TRBJ1-4 TRBV6-1 TGTGCCAGCAGTGAAGATCGAGGGGGGGTTAGTGAAAAACTGTTTTTT CASSEDRGGVSEKLFF